This T cell receptor (beta chain) emerged from a study of blood T cell repertoires in COVID-19. About the research overall: Sources were T cells, B-cell-depleted T cells, or PBMCs; the material itself was cDNA or gDNA.

In the original workflow: The authors estimated nucleated cell counts from reference gene primer amplification. Profiling relied on immunoSEQ multiplex PCR, and the TCRdb table lists in-frame clones only, not all of them. Clone size and V and J calls were adopted from that table, with D and trimming inferred from the DNA. The data hold 100,000 to 150,000 clones, with over 75% observed a single time. The sample consisted of peripheral blood. The source of this sequence is an older man with active or convalescent COVID-19.

The CDR3 sequence: CASSRDIGEQYF. In nucleotides, the CDR3 is TGCGCCAGCAGCCGGGACATCGGGGAGCAGTACTTC. V gene TRBV5-1 combines with J gene TRBJ2-7; a weak D match, TRBD1 (6 bases). The CDR3 contains 12 residues. The V end was cut by 4 bases, the J end by 7 bases, with 12 bases between. The germline V gene encodes CDR1 SGHRS and CDR2 YFSETQ.